The 23 T cell receptor beta chains below come from one sample, sequenced in a study of blood T cells in healthy people across ages. A second PCR of about 7 to 12 cycles used a sample-barcoded 5' primer and a J-beta primer mix. TCRdb re-derived calls from the 5' RACE reads in MiXCR, one entry per CDR3 protein. The repertoire has 1.5 million or so distinct CDR3 sequences, 35% to 45% of them found once; the top ten carry around 4%. Sequencing was carried out using blood. Receptors were obtained from a woman aged 18-29 years in good health.

The rearrangement joins TRBV29-1 to TRBJ2-5; TRBD1 matches at 7 bases. Germline assignment: CDR1 SQVTM and CDR2 ANQGSEA. V gave up 2 bases and J gave up 2 bases; unmatched junction bases: 5. This CDR3 is 14 amino acids long. CDR3 protein: CSVEKNRGQETQYF. The CDR3 nucleotides read TGCAGCGTTGAAAAGAACAGGGGTCAAGAGACCCAGTACTTC.

This chain uses TRBV24-1 with TRBJ2-3, with D tentatively TRBD1 (6 bases). Trimming took off 9 bases at V and 3 bases at J, with 18 bases between the two ends. The CDR3 runs 15 residues. Per the germline V gene, CDR1 is KGHDR and CDR2 is SFDVKD. This chain's CDR3 is CATRGHREGTDTQYF. In DNA, the CDR3 is TGTGCCACCCGAGGCCACAGGGAAGGAACAGATACGCAGTATTTT.

Regarding this clonotype: The junction shows a germline mismatch at one end, possibly a read error. This chain links TRBV3-1 with TRBJ1-6; TRBD1 is a possible D gene (6 bases). CDR1 and CDR2 from the germline V gene are LGHDT and YNNKEL (reference sequence). CDR3 length: 15 amino acids. CDR3 bases: TGTGCCGGCAGTCAAGCCCCGCAGGGGAATTCACCCCTCCACTTT. It translates to CAGSQAPQGNSPLHF.

This chain connects TRBV20-1 to TRBJ2-1; D is unresolved. The CDR3 has 11 residues. Trimming shortened V by 6 bases and J by 4 bases, and 7 bases separated the two germline ends. Germline CDR1 and CDR2: DFQATT and SNEGSKA (reference sequence). The chain's CDR3 is CSAIIYNEQFF. Written as DNA, the CDR3 is TGCAGTGCCATCATATACAATGAGCAGTTCTTC.

This clonotype has a count of ten or more. The gene calls are TRBV4-1 and TRBJ1-2; D possibly corresponds to TRBD1 (6 bases). This CDR3 contains 16 residues. The germline V gene encodes CDR1 MGHRA and CDR2 YSYEKL. Trimming removed 4 bases from V and 3 bases from J, with 18 bases in between. Here the CDR3 DNA reads TGCGCCAGCAGCCCGAGGGGGGTAACTAAGCACTATGGCTACACCTTC. Encoded protein: CASSPRGVTKHYGYTF.

The rearrangement joins TRBV4-3 to TRBJ1-2, with a tentative D call TRBD1 (6 bases). V lost 1 base and J lost 7, with 10 bases in between. The CDR3 spans 13 residues. Germline CDR1 and CDR2: LGHNA and YSLEER. The CDR3 loop is CASSQGTVSGYTF. The CDR3 coding sequence is TGCGCCAGCAGCCAAGGGACAGTTTCTGGCTACACCTTC.

This chain uses TRBV7-2 with TRBJ1-2; the D is unclear. The length of the CDR3 is 15 residues. V gave up 1 base and J gave up 6 bases, with 15 bases separating them. Looked up from germline, CDR1 is SGHTA and CDR2 is FQGNSA. The CDR3 region is CASSLEALGGDGYTF. The DNA of the CDR3 is TGTGCCAGCAGCTTAGAAGCCCTCGGAGGAGATGGCTACACCTTC.

This clonotype showed up just a few times. V and J are TRBV27 and TRBJ2-3, with unresolved D. The CDR3 covers 14 residues. Germline values: CDR1 MNHEY, CDR2 SMNVEV (reference sequence). Trimming shortened V by 2 bases and J by 1 base, and 7 bases separated the two germline ends. The CDR3 coding sequence is TGTGCCAGCAGTTTAATTGCTGGCACAGATACGCAGTATTTT. Amino acid sequence: CASSLIAGTDTQYF.

V gene TRBV29-1 combines with J gene TRBJ2-1; 13 nucleotides align to TRBD2. Germline V gene data show CDR1 as SQVTM and CDR2 as ANQGSEA. The V segment lost 7 bases and the J segment 0 bases; nucleotides outside the gene matches: 6. The CDR3 has 16 amino acids. In DNA, the CDR3 is TGCAGCGACGGGACTAGCGGGGTGTCCTCCTACAATGAGCAGTTCTTC. Translating it yields CSDGTSGVSSYNEQFF.

A few counts support this clonotype. The V call is TRBV4-1, the J call TRBJ2-3; 7 nucleotides match TRBD1. V gave up 4 bases and J gave up 3 bases; unmatched junction bases: 10. This CDR3 has 16 residues. Germline V gene sequence: CDR1 MGHRA, CDR2 YSYEKL. The CDR3 nucleotides are TGCGCCAGCAGCCTGAGGGGGCAACCAGGTACAGATACGCAGTATTTT. Protein: CASSLRGQPGTDTQYF.

This clonotype has just one count. This sequence joins TRBV27 and TRBJ1-2, with a tentative D call TRBD1 (5 bases). This CDR3 contains 12 residues. The V end was cut by 8 bases, the J end by 7 bases, with 14 bases between. CDR1 and CDR2 from the germline V gene are MNHEY and SMNVEV (reference sequence). The CDR3 loop is CASGGGGLGYTF. DNA of the CDR3: TGTGCCAGCGGGGGTGGAGGTCTTGGCTACACCTTC.

This clonotype was seen a few times. V usage is TRBV13 and J usage is TRBJ1-1; D is uncertain. From germline, CDR1 is PRHDT and CDR2 FYEKMQ (reference sequence). V lost 6 bases to trimming and J lost 6 bases, with 14 bases between them. There are 13 residues in the CDR3. The CDR3 nucleotides are TGTGCCAGCAGTCACGCGGGGAAACCTGAAGCTTTCTTT. Its translation: CASSHAGKPEAFF.

About this clonotype itself: This may be a read error: a much more frequent sequence differs by one nucleotide. The chain links TRBV29-1 to TRBJ2-5; D remains unclear. The DNA end is a closer match to TRBJ2-1, so the J assignment may be wrong. The length of the CDR3 is 13 residues. Germline values: CDR1 SQVTM, CDR2 ANQGSEA. DNA for the CDR3: TGCAGCGTTGAGAAACAGATACAAGAGACCCAGTTCTTC. Amino acid sequence: CSVEKQIQETQFF.

This chain links TRBV4-2 with TRBJ1-2; 7 positions agree with TRBD1. The CDR3 is 15 residues long. Germline lookup yields CDR1 LGHNA and CDR2 YNFKEQ. The trim removed 2 bases at V and 8 bases at J, leaving 11 bases unmatched. CDR3 in amino acids: CASSQLKQGRRGYTF. CDR3 DNA: TGTGCCAGCAGCCAACTCAAACAGGGGCGAAGGGGCTACACCTTC.

This clonotype was observed a few times. The CDR3 is CASSYGRNYEQYF. Here the CDR3 DNA reads TGTGCCAGCAGTTACGGCCGAAACTACGAGCAGTACTTC. The V gene is TRBV6-5, the J gene TRBJ2-7, with no clear D. V was trimmed by 2 bases and J by 3 bases, leaving 8 bases between them. CDR1 MNHEY and CDR2 SVGAGI come from the germline V gene. CDR3 length: 13 amino acids.

This clonotype was counted a few times. The CDR3 DNA reads TGCAGCGTGCTGACGGCAGCGGGGCAGTTCTTC. Translating gives CSVLTAAGQFF. The chain combines TRBV29-1 with TRBJ2-1; D may be TRBD2 (6 bases). The CDR3 is 11 amino acids. Trimming left V 6 bases short and J 12 bases short, with 15 bases between. CDR1 and CDR2 from the germline V gene are SQVTM and ANQGSEA.

This clonotype was recorded a few times. The chain joins TRBV4-1 to TRBJ2-4, with D tentatively TRBD1 or TRBD2 (5 bases each). The CDR3 length is 19 residues. V was trimmed by 0 bases and J by 2 bases, leaving 20 bases between them. CDR1 and CDR2 (germline): MGHRA, YSYEKL. The CDR3 nucleotides read TGCGCCAGCAGCCAAGATGGGTTCACGGGGCTCGGGTCCAAAAACATTCAGTACTTC. It translates to CASSQDGFTGLGSKNIQYF.

This chain connects TRBV29-1 to TRBJ2-2; D is unclear. Deletions cut 0 bases from V and 1 base from J, with 12 bases between. CDR3 length equals 16 residues. Germline CDR1 reads SQVTM; CDR2 reads ANQGSEA. CDR3 in DNA: TGCAGCGTTGAAGATCTTAGCAGTTTGAACACCGGGGAGCTGTTTTTT. Protein: CSVEDLSSLNTGELFF.

This clonotype has a handful of counts. This sequence joins TRBV7-9 and TRBJ1-4, with D possibly TRBD1 on 6 matching bases. Between the trimmed V and J ends, which lost 4 bases and 8 bases, there was a span of 26 bases. Looked up from germline, CDR1 is SEHNR and CDR2 is FQNEAQ (reference sequence). The length of the CDR3 is 18 residues. The DNA for the CDR3 is TGTGCCAGCAGCTCCTATTTCGGCTTACAGGGCTTCGACGAAAAACTGTTTTTT. Its protein is CASSSYFGLQGFDEKLFF.

The gene calls are TRBV12-3 or TRBV12-4 and TRBJ2-5; 7 bases fit TRBD1. Trimming removed 2 bases from V and 5 bases from J; junction bases left unmatched: 11. The CDR3 runs 16 residues. CDR3 in amino acids: CASSLIGQDLRETQYF. The CDR3 DNA is TGTGCCAGCAGTTTAATCGGACAGGATCTTCGGGAGACCCAGTACTTC.

CDR3 amino acids: CASSFSSGGPQYF. The CDR3 nucleotides are TGTGCCAGCAGTTTTAGTTCCGGGGGTCCCCAGTACTTC. This chain joins TRBV27 and TRBJ2-5, with D possibly being TRBD2 (6 bases). CDR3 length: 13 residues. CDR1 MNHEY and CDR2 SMNVEV come from the germline V gene (reference sequence). Trimming removed 3 bases at V and 9 bases at J, with 14 bases between.

This clonotype came up a few times. This chain connects TRBV6-6 to TRBJ1-6; D might be TRBD1 (5 bases). Per germline, CDR1 MNHNY and CDR2 SVGAGI (reference sequence). Trimming took 0 bases from V and 5 from J, leaving 11 bases between them. This CDR3 region has 16 residues. The CDR3: CASSYSPGLNNSPLHF. DNA for the CDR3: TGTGCCAGCAGTTACTCCCCGGGACTAAATAATTCACCCCTCCACTTT.

This rearrangement joins TRBV7-3 to TRBJ2-1; 7 bases agree with TRBD1. The V gene's germline CDR1 is SGHTA and CDR2 FQGTGA. The CDR3 loop spans 15 amino acids. Trimming removed 2 bases from V and 8 bases from J; junction bases left unmatched: 9. The CDR3 DNA reads TGTGCCAGCAGCTTAGAGGGGGCCCTTAGTTATGAGCAGTTCTTC. This codes for CASSLEGALSYEQFF.